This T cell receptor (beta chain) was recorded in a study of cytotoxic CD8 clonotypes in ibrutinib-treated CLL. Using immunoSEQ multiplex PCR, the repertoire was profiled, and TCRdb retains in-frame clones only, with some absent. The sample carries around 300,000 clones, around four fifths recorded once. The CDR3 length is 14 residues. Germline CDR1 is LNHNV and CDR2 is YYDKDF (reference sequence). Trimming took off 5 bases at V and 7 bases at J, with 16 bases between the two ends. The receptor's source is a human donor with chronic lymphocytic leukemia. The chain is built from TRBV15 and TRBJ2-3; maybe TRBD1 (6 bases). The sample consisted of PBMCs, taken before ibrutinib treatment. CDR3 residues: CATSPGARFNTQYF. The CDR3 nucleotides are TGTGCCACCAGCCCAGGGGCACGGTTCAATACGCAGTATTTT. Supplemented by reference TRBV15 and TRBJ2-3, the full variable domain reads DAMVIQNPRYQVTQFGKPVTLSCSQTLNHNVMYWYQQKSSQAPKLLFHYYDKDFNNEADTPDNFQSRRPNTSFCFLDIRSPGLGDTAMYLCATSPGARFNTQYFGPGTRLTVL.